These 8 T cell receptor beta chains were all obtained from the same sample, sequenced in a study of CD8+CD57+ T cells in acquired aplastic anemia. CDR3 and TCR beta VDJ profiling relied on a genomic DNA template. TCRdb re-called the reads with MiXCR, one entry per CDR3 protein. The table shows roughly 80,000 distinct CDR3 sequences, with less than 85% occurring only once. An expansion of CD8+CD57+ cells by flow cytometry had been shown in patients chosen for sequencing. The sample taken for sequencing was sorted CD4+, CD8+, or CD8+CD57+ T cells (not recorded which) from PBMCs. The receptors were gathered from a human donor with aplastic anemia.

The V call is TRBV24-1, the J call TRBJ2-3; a weak D match, TRBD1 (5 bases). CDR1 is KGHDR and CDR2 is SFDVKD in the germline V gene. CDR3 size: 14 residues. Trimming removed 4 bases at V and 1 base at J, with 8 bases between. The CDR3 DNA is TGTGCCACCAGTGACCCCAGGGGCACAGATACGCAGTATTTT. This encodes CATSDPRGTDTQYF.

The chain combines TRBV2 with TRBJ2-7; tentative D call: TRBD2 (5 bases). CDR1 is SNHLY, CDR2 FYNNEI, per germline. Between the trimmed V and J ends, which lost 8 bases and 6 bases, there was a span of 17 bases. This CDR3 contains 13 residues. The CDR3 nucleotides read TGTGCCAGCCGTAATCATCTTGAGGGCGAGCAGTACTTC. Translation: CASRNHLEGEQYF.

This clonotype appeared many times. The rearrangement joins TRBV5-4 to TRBJ2-5; unclear D gene. Trimming took 6 bases from V and 5 from J, leaving 20 bases between them. Looked up from germline, CDR1 is SGHNT and CDR2 is YYREEE (reference sequence). This CDR3 spans 15 amino acids. CDR3 sequence: CASTNLASMVETQYF. Here the CDR3 DNA reads TGTGCCAGCACCAATTTGGCGTCGATGGTGGAGACCCAGTACTTC. The variable domain in full, completed from reference TRBV5-4 and TRBJ2-5, reads ETGVTQSPTHLIKTRGQQVTLRCSSQSGHNTVSWYQQALGQGPQFIFQYYREEENGRGNFPPRFSGLQFPNYSSELNVNALELDDSALYLCASTNLASMVETQYFGPGTRLLVL.

The J gene is TRBJ2-1, the V gene TRBV5-4; 11 bases map to TRBD2. CDR3 length equals 15 residues. V was clipped by 3 bases and J by 5 bases; unmatched bases: 4. The V gene's germline CDR1 is SGHNT and CDR2 YYREEE (reference sequence). The CDR3 DNA follows: TGTGCCAGCAGCTCCCGGACTAGCGGGCACAATGAGCAGTTCTTC. Its protein product is CASSSRTSGHNEQFF.

The gene calls are TRBV5-6 and TRBJ2-7, with D possibly TRBD1 on 6 matching bases. The V and J ends lost 2 bases and 7 bases respectively, with 7 bases between them. The CDR3 is made up of 11 amino acids. The germline V gene has CDR1 SGHDT and CDR2 YYEEEE. The CDR3: CASSFGQEQYF. The CDR3 nucleotides are TGTGCCAGCAGCTTTGGACAGGAGCAGTACTTC.

This clonotype has just a few counts. The chain is built from TRBV29-1 and TRBJ2-5; tentatively, D is TRBD1 (7 bases). This CDR3 is 12 amino acids long. Germline loops: CDR1 SQVTM, CDR2 ANQGSEA. The V gene lost 6 bases and the J gene lost 7 bases, with 15 bases spanning the gap. The CDR3 nucleotides are TGCAGCGTACCCGGGACAGCGGGGACCCAGTACTTC. Protein sequence: CSVPGTAGTQYF.

This clonotype was picked up many times. The rearrangement uses TRBV15 and TRBJ2-5; TRBD2 aligns across 7 bases. This CDR3 spans 20 amino acids. Germline loops: CDR1 LNHNV, CDR2 YYDKDF (reference sequence). Trimming cost V 5 bases and J 5 bases; bases outside gene matches: 26. The CDR3: CATSRQTSPAAKGVWETQYF. CDR3 coding DNA: TGTGCCACCAGCCGACAGACTAGCCCGGCCGCAAAGGGAGTATGGGAGACCCAGTACTTC.

This clonotype was observed once. This chain links TRBV25-1 with TRBJ2-3; 12 bases are shared with TRBD2. Germline V gene sequence: CDR1 MGHDK, CDR2 SYGVNS. This CDR3 spans 18 amino acids. V dropped 6 bases and J dropped 5; count of bases not matched to a gene: 15. Here the CDR3 reads CASSPDPRLAGEVDTQYF. The CDR3 bases are TGTGCCAGCAGCCCCGACCCTCGACTAGCGGGAGAGGTAGATACGCAGTATTTT.